A selection of T cell receptor beta chains follows, all from one sample in a study of T cell responses to AZD1222 COVID-19 vaccine. Libraries were prepared by immunoSEQ multiplex PCR; TCRdb keeps only in-frame clonotypes and omits some of them. The sample contains around 95,000 clones, about 87% of which appear only once. Sequenced here: peripheral blood, sampled on day 0 of AZD1222 vaccination. Receptors were obtained from an adult in good health. Both conserved end residues are part of each CDR3. D genes are given only for firm matches. Rows give clone size only sometimes, using once, few, many, or a class for an expanded clone.

J,size,D,V,DNA,CDR3
TRBJ2-2,.,TRBD2,TRBV25-1,TGTGCCAGCAGTGATAGGACTAGCGGGAGGAACGGGGAGCTGTTTTTT,CASSDRTSGRNGELFF
TRBJ2-3,.,TRBD2,TRBV19,TGTGCCAGTAGTCTAGCGGGGGGACACACAGATACGCAGTATTTT,CASSLAGGHTDTQYF
TRBJ2-7,.,.,TRBV5-1,TGCGCCAGCAGCTTGGTGTGGGGGGCCTCCTACGAGCAGTACTTC,CASSLVWGASYEQYF
TRBJ2-3,.,TRBD2,TRBV18,TGTGCCAGCTCACTTCCGGGCCGGGACTACCCTGGAGATACGCAGTATTTT,CASSLPGRDYPGDTQYF
TRBJ2-2,once,TRBD1,TRBV19,TGTGCCAGTAGTAATCCACAGGGGAATAGGGAGCTGTTTTTT,CASSNPQGNRELFF
TRBJ2-7,.,.,TRBV6-5,TGTGCCAGCAGACTGAGGGGTTACGAGCAGTACTTC,CASRLRGYEQYF
TRBJ2-5,.,TRBD1,TRBV19,TGTGCCAGTAGTTCACAGGGGAGTTGGGAGACCCAGTACTTC,CASSSQGSWETQYF
TRBJ1-2,.,.,TRBV24-1,TGTGCCACCAGTGATTCAGGGGTTGGCTACACCTTC,CATSDSGVGYTF
TRBJ1-5,.,.,TRBV12-3/TRBV12-4,TGTGCCAGCAGTTCCCAGAGAAATCAGCCCCAGCATTTT,CASSSQRNQPQHF
TRBJ1-2,.,TRBD1,TRBV7-2,TGTGCCAGCAGCCACAGAGACAGGGGGCCCAGGTATGGCTACACCTTC,CASSHRDRGPRYGYTF
TRBJ2-5,.,.,TRBV6-5,TGTGCCAGCATGGGGGTACAAACTCTCCAAGAGACCCAGTACTTC,CASMGVQTLQETQYF
TRBJ2-3,once,.,TRBV7-2,TGTGCCAGCAGCTTAGCGGGGGCTGGAGATACGCAGTATTTT,CASSLAGAGDTQYF
TRBJ2-3,.,.,TRBV5-1,TGCGCCAGCAGCTACCCGGGGGGCACAGATACGCAGTATTTT,CASSYPGGTDTQYF
TRBJ1-2,.,TRBD1,TRBV10-3,TGTGCCATCAGTCCGGGGGACAGGGGTGACTATGGCTACACCTTC,CAISPGDRGDYGYTF
TRBJ1-4,.,.,TRBV7-2,TGTGCCAGCAGCTTAGTATCTTGGGGTAGAGATGAAAAACTGTTTTTT,CASSLVSWGRDEKLFF
TRBJ2-3,.,TRBD2,TRBV29-1,TGCAGCGTCATTAATCCTAGCGGTTACACAGATACGCAGTATTTT,CSVINPSGYTDTQYF
TRBJ1-1,.,.,TRBV10-3,TGTGCCATCAGTGGGCCTCTCAACTCTGGGGGCACTGAAGCTTTCTTT,CAISGPLNSGGTEAFF
TRBJ1-5,.,.,TRBV28,TGTGCCAGCAGCCTTTATAGCAATCAGCCCCAGCATTTT,CASSLYSNQPQHF
TRBJ2-1,.,TRBD2,TRBV4-3,TGCGCCAGCAGCCTAACCTATAGCGGGAGTTTCAATGAGCAGTTCTTC,CASSLTYSGSFNEQFF
TRBJ1-4,.,.,TRBV5-1,TGCGCCAGCGGACAATCAGGGTTATCTAATGAAAAACTGTTTTTT,CASGQSGLSNEKLFF
TRBJ1-1,.,.,TRBV6-4,TGTGCCAGCAGTCGCTCACAGGGGAACACTGAAGCTTTCTTT,CASSRSQGNTEAFF
TRBJ1-2,.,TRBD1,TRBV5-1,TGCGCCAGCAGCCAGGGGACAGCTACTATCAACTATGGCTACACCTTC,CASSQGTATINYGYTF
TRBJ2-1,.,TRBD2,TRBV7-9,TGTGCCAGCAGCAACCGCATAGCGGGAGAAAGGGGGGGTGAGCAGTTCTTC,CASSNRIAGERGGEQFF
TRBJ1-5,.,.,TRBV6-2/TRBV6-3,TGTGCCAGCAGTTACCTCGGGTACAATCAGCCCCAGCATTTT,CASSYLGYNQPQHF
TRBJ1-5,.,.,TRBV18,TGTGCCAGCTCATCGACCGGGCTAGATCAGCCCCAGCATTTT,CASSSTGLDQPQHF
TRBJ1-3,.,.,TRBV6-5,TGTGCCAGCAGTTACGCCGATCGCTCTGGAAACACCATATATTTT,CASSYADRSGNTIYF
TRBJ1-4,.,.,TRBV18,TGTGCCAGCTCATCAACCACTTGGCGGGGCCCAACTAATGAAAAACTGTTTTTT,CASSSTTWRGPTNEKLFF